This note documents a single TCR beta chain sequence. This clonotype has a handful of counts. No antigen is known for it. Mismatch with germline at one junction end may stem from a read error. The data are from a study of CD8 T cells in ankylosing spondylitis (dated by TCRdb to about 2017). Context from the whole study: T cell receptor beta repertoires were profiled in healthy donors and ankylosing spondylitis patients so that disease-linked TCR variants could be found. The full study cohort comprised 25 ankylosing spondylitis patients and 85 to 120 healthy donors. Peripheral blood samples were taken, and synovial fluid was additionally collected from ankylosing spondylitis patients. Beyond this particular receptor, the publication reports: Some TCR beta motif variants had previously been reported in synovial fluid and blood of reactive arthritis patients, which suggested common disease-initiation mechanisms. In peripheral blood, the disease-linked clones were found at relatively low frequencies and had a CD8+ phenotype. A TCR beta motif of eight highly homologous amino acid variants appeared characteristic of blood from ankylosing spondylitis patients. The disease-linked clones were reported to be significantly enriched in matched synovial fluid samples from ankylosing spondylitis patients.

Data came from an Illumina HiSeq 2500. Quantitative 5'-RACE with molecular barcodes was the method used to prepare the TCR beta libraries. On the study's bioinformatics: Disease-linked TCR variants were identified with a new computational method built on a probabilistic model of VDJ rearrangement. The public reads were reprocessed in TCRdb via fastp at Q25 and MiXCR, keeping in-frame beta chains. Rows merge per CDR3 protein into single entries with the most common DNA and genes. These V and J calls derive from TCRdb rather than the authors' analysis. The sample yields under 250,000 distinct CDR3 sequences; about 7% were counted once. The top ten clones comprise 14% of the sample. Including cysteine and phenylalanine, the CDR3 has 14 amino acids. Only the CDR3 region is kept as DNA, spanning 42 bases read in frame from base 1. Via the germline V gene (reference sequence), CDR1 is SSHAT and CDR2 FNYEAQ.

Sequenced sample: blood, either unsorted or a sorted T cell fraction (not recorded which). This receptor chain uses TRBV7-7 and TRBJ2-1; the junction holds 11 bases that match TRBD2. This receptor was identified in a male donor with ankylosing spondylitis. The base sequence is TGTGCTAGCAGCTCGGGACTAGCGGCCAATGAGCAGTTCTTC. Protein translation: CASSSGLAANEQFF. When the CDR3 is completed using the reference TRBV7-7 and TRBJ2-1 genes on either side, the full variable domain is GAGVSQSPRYKVTKRGQDVTLRCDPISSHATLYWYQQALGQGPEFLTYFNYEAQPDKSGLPSDRFSAERPEGSISTLTIQRTEQRDSAMYRCASSSGLAANEQFFGPGTRLTVL.